A single T cell receptor beta chain is shown here with its context. This sample's time point: peripheral blood 6 weeks after treatment start. These data belong to a study of PD-L1 blockade in urothelial cancer. About the study: Patients initiated atezolizumab in the mid-2010s at 1,200 mg intravenously every 3 weeks. Blood was analyzed 3 weeks (second dose) and 6 weeks after treatment start. Blood yielded a median of 141,255 T cells per sample.

CDR3 length equals 17 residues. Trimming removed 0 bases at V and 2 bases at J, with 16 bases between. Per germline, CDR1 SGHVS and CDR2 FQNEAQ. Repertoires were generated with immunoSEQ multiplex PCR, while TCRdb's copy carries only in-frame clones and drops some. The sample shows more than 95,000 clones, 80% to 90% of them seen only once. The sequence was collected from a man aged 55 to 70 with urothelial cancer. The chain uses TRBV7-8 and TRBJ2-5, with D uncertain. The sample consisted of PBMCs, taken around atezolizumab (anti-PD-L1) treatment. The CDR3 loop is CASSLAQIRSNQETQYF. The CDR3 DNA is TGTGCCAGCAGCTTAGCGCAAATAAGGAGTAATCAAGAGACCCAGTACTTC. The whole variable domain, filled in from reference TRBV7-8 and TRBJ2-5, reads GAGVSQSPRYKVAKRGQDVALRCDPISGHVSLFWYQQALGQGPEFLTYFQNEAQLDKSGLPSDRFFAERPEGSVSTLKIQRTQQEDSAVYLCASSLAQIRSNQETQYFGPGTRLLVL.